The 9 T cell receptor beta chains presented below share a single source sample, sequenced in a study of cytomegalovirus exposure and HLA in healthy donors. Researchers ran the PCR with 60 Vbeta and 13 Jbeta primers. Clones were read by immunoSEQ multiplex PCR, and TCRdb kept only the in-frame ones, dropping some. Of some 170,000 clones listed, 81% are singletons. Sequenced sample: PBMCs. Receptor source: a woman aged 50 to 65 in good health and CMV-seronegative.

This clone was recorded only once. The gene calls are TRBV19 and TRBJ2-5; maybe TRBD2 (8 bases). There are 16 residues in the CDR3. The V gene's germline CDR1 is LNHDA and CDR2 SQIVND (reference sequence). Trimming removed 4 bases at V and 4 bases at J, with 19 bases between. The CDR3: CASSTGGTVKGETQYF. In DNA, the CDR3 is TGTGCCAGTAGTACGGGAGGGACAGTCAAAGGAGAGACCCAGTACTTC.

The gene calls are TRBV4-3 and TRBJ2-5; D unresolved. CDR3 length: 15 amino acids. V was clipped by 0 bases and J by 2 bases, with 10 bases between them. Per germline, CDR1 LGHNA and CDR2 YSLEER. Written as DNA, the CDR3 is TGCGCCAGCAGCCAAGAAGGCCAGGCTCAAGAGACCCAGTACTTC. Translated: CASSQEGQAQETQYF.

The V gene is TRBV27, the J gene TRBJ1-1; TRBD1 might be the D (6 bases). The germline V and J ends were trimmed by 5 bases and 4 bases, with 11 bases remaining between them. CDR1 is MNHEY and CDR2 is SMNVEV in the germline V gene (reference sequence). The CDR3 has 13 amino acids. DNA of the CDR3: TGTGCCAGCAGTCTCACAGGGCTCACTGAAGCTTTCTTT. Its protein is CASSLTGLTEAFF.

This sequence joins TRBV5-4 and TRBJ1-1; TRBD1 is a possible D gene (6 bases). V shed 0 bases and J shed 0 bases, with 12 bases lying between them. This CDR3 comprises 16 residues. Germline loops: CDR1 SGHNT, CDR2 YYREEE (reference sequence). DNA of the CDR3: TGTGCCAGCAGCTTGGAGGGACATTCAATGAACACTGAAGCTTTCTTT. Translated: CASSLEGHSMNTEAFF.

In its sample, this clone was seen once. V gene TRBV7-9 combines with J gene TRBJ1-1, with TRBD1 identical over 8 bases. The V segment lost 1 base and the J segment 6 bases; nucleotides outside the gene matches: 4. Germline V gives CDR1 SEHNR, CDR2 FQNEAQ (reference sequence). This CDR3 region has 14 residues. CDR3 bases: TGTGCCAGCAGCTTAGTAGACAGGGGCTCTGAAGCTTTCTTT. It codes for CASSLVDRGSEAFF.

This chain links TRBV6-6 with TRBJ1-3; 9 bases agree with TRBD1. Germline V gives CDR1 MNHNY, CDR2 SVGAGI (reference sequence). The junction had 3 bases not matched to a gene; V was cut back by 8 bases and J by 1 base. The CDR3 spans 14 residues. Written as DNA, the CDR3 is TGTGCCAGCCGACAGGGGGGATCTGGAAACACCATATATTTT. Protein product: CASRQGGSGNTIYF.

J is TRBJ1-4 and V is TRBV18; possibly TRBD1 for D (6 bases). The germline gives CDR1 KGHSH, CDR2 LQKENI. V shed 3 bases and J shed 3 bases, with 17 bases lying between them. The CDR3 has 17 amino acids. The CDR3 DNA follows: TGTGCCAGCTCACCCAGAGCACCCACAGGGTCTAATGAAAAACTGTTTTTT. Amino acid sequence: CASSPRAPTGSNEKLFF.

The rearrangement links TRBV2 to TRBJ2-5, with TRBD2 identical over 15 bases. The ends lost 6 bases at V and 4 bases at J; junction bases unmatched: 6. The germline CDR1 and CDR2 sequences are SNHLY and FYNNEI. The CDR3 consists of 16 residues. The CDR3 bases are TGTGCCAGCAGCGGCGAGGGACTAGCGGGAGGAGAGACCCAGTACTTC. This sequence encodes CASSGEGLAGGETQYF.

The genes are TRBV7-2 and TRBJ2-1, with TRBD2 matching 7 bases. The ends lost 4 bases at V and 3 bases at J; junction bases unmatched: 12. The CDR3 consists of 17 residues. Germline V gives CDR1 SGHTA, CDR2 FQGNSA. CDR3: CASSSRGAGQYYNEQFF. The CDR3 coding sequence is TGTGCCAGCAGCTCGAGGGGAGCGGGGCAATACTACAATGAGCAGTTCTTC.